This TCR beta chain emerged from a study of identical twins. This clonotype occurred many times. TCRdb passed the 5' RACE reads through MiXCR, listing each CDR3 protein once. This sample has about 890,000 distinct CDR3 sequences, with more than 9% found just once. This CDR3 comprises 18 residues. The germline V gene has CDR1 SGHAT and CDR2 FQDESV (reference sequence). V was clipped by 5 bases and J by 4 bases, with 23 bases between them. These records were also assigned to another study, of yellow fever vaccine responses in identical twins.

This chain links TRBV11-1 with TRBJ1-4; a weak D match, TRBD1 (5 bases). Sequenced material: PBMCs. This TCR came from a woman aged 18-29 years in good health. The CDR3 reads CASSSGVGHLELNEKLFF. For the CDR3, the DNA is TGTGCCAGCAGCAGCGGGGTCGGACACCTAGAGCTTAATGAAAAACTGTTTTTT. Variable domain in full (rest from reference TRBV11-1 and TRBJ1-4): EAEVAQSPRYKITEKSQAVAFWCDPISGHATLYWYRQILGQGPELLVQFQDESVVDDSQLPKDRFSAERLKGVDSTLKIQPAELGDSAMYLCASSSGVGHLELNEKLFFGSGTQLSVL.